This note documents a single TCR beta chain sequence. The antigen is undetermined. The CDR3 extends over 17 amino acids. Germline CDR1 and CDR2: SQVTM and ANQGSEA. Losses at the gene ends were 8 bases for V and 0 bases for J; bases not matched to a gene: 11. cDNA libraries for TCR beta contained unique molecular identifiers. Via MiXCR, TCRdb re-called the PCR reads, giving one row per CDR3 protein. The data contain roughly 800,000 distinct CDR3 sequences, around 53% of them singletons. These data are taken from a study of post-analysis software for immune sequencing data. Study results and caveats: In patients, five or six TRBV segments were more frequent than in controls, with TRBV5-6, TRBV5-1 and TRBV20-1 among them. For normalized Chao1 diversity, multiple sclerosis patients scored significantly lower than controls did.

The source is a girl aged 5 to 17 with multiple sclerosis. This chain links TRBV29-1 with TRBJ2-1, with 12 bases that match TRBD1. Material for sequencing was blood. CDR3 amino acids: CSITGTGGLSSYNEQFF. The CDR3 coding sequence is TGCAGCATAACCGGGACAGGGGGCTTGAGCTCCTACAATGAGCAGTTCTTC.